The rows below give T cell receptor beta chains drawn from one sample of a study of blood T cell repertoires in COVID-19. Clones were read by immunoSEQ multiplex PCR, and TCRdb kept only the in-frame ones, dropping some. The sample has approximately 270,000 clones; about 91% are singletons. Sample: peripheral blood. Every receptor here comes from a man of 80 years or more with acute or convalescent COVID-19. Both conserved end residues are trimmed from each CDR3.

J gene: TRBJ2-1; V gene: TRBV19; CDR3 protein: ASSILASGSNEQF
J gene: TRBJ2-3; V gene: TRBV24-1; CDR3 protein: ATSDPGQQISTDTQY
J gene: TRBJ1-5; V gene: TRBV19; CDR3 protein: ASSIGETGPIATQH
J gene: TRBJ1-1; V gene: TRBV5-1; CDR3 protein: ASSLAGDTEAF
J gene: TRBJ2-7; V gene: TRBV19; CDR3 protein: ASSASPSGRAWYEQY
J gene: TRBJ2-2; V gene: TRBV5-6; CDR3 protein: ASSNRFSGSGTGELF
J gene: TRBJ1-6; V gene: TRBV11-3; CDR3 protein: ASSLQGPRLH
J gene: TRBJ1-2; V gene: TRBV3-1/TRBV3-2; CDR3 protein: ASSRTTLQGHT
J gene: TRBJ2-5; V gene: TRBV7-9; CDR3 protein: ASSQGLVGQETQY
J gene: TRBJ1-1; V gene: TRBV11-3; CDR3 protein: ASSPGTPGGNTEAF
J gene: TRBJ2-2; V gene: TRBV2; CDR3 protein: ASSVGPLNTGELF
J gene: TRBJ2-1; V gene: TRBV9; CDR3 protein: ASSQEGAAYNEQF
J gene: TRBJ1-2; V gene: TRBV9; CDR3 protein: ASSASGTQPNYGYT
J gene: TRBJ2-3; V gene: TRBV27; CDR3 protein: ASSLYGTSSSGTQY
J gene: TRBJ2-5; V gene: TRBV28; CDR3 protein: ASRENVGQGDQETQY
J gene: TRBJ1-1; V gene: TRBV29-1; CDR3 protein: SVNRGQMNTEAF
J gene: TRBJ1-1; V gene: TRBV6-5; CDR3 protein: ASPPRGTGPTEAF
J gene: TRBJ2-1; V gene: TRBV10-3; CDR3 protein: AISESSGRGPYNEQF
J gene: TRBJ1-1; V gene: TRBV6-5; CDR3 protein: ASSQGLGTEAF
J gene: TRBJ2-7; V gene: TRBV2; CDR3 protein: ASGRLAGGPNEQY
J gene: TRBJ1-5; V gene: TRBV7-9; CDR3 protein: ASSYGGTGRYSNQPQH
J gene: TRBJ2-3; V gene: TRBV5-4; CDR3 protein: ASRMTKTSGGTDTQY